Given below is one T cell receptor (beta chain) in context. Antigen unknown. These data are taken from a study of T cells in tumors after PD-1 blockade. Study-wide findings and caveats: Some novel exhausted tumor clones appeared in pre-treatment blood, suggesting peripheral recruitment.

The protocol was immunoSEQ multiplex PCR, while the TCRdb copy is restricted to in-frame clones and leaves out a portion. Among roughly 13,000 clones listed, about 66% were seen once. The same primary tumor site was biopsied both before and after PD-1 blockade. V lost 5 bases and J 5 bases, leaving 23 bases between the germline ends. Germline V gene data show CDR1 as SGHTA and CDR2 as FQGNSA. This CDR3 comprises 17 residues. V gene TRBV7-2 combines with J gene TRBJ2-3, with D hard to call. This clonotype was obtained from a human donor with cutaneous squamous cell carcinoma. This specimen was tumor tissue, taken after anti-PD-1 treatment. CDR3: CASSLRSPNLRKDTQYF. The CDR3 DNA is TGTGCCAGCAGCCTCAGATCCCCAAACCTCCGGAAAGATACGCAGTATTTT.